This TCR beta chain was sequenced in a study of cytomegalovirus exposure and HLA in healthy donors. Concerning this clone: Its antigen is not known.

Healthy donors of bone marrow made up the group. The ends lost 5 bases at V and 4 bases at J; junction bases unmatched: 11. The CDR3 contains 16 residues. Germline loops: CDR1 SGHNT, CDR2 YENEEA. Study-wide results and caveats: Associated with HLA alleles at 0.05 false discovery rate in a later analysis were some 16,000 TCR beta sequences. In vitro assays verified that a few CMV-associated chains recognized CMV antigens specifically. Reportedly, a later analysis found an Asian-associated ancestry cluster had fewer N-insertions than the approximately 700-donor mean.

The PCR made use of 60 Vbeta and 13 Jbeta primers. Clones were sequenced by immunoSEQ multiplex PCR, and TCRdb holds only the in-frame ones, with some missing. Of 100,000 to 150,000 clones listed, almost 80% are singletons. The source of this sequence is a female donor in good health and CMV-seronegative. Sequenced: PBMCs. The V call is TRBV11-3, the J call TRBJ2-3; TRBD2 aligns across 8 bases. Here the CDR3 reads CASSPQSGGGADTQYF. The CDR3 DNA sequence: TGTGCCAGCAGCCCTCAATCGGGAGGGGGGGCAGATACGCAGTATTTT.